These T cell receptor beta chains were read from a single sample in a study of long-term antiretroviral therapy in people with HIV. Clones were sequenced by immunoSEQ multiplex PCR, and TCRdb holds only the in-frame ones, with some missing. Here the sample spans some 25,000 clones, almost 80% being singletons. The specimen comprised unsorted PBMCs, sampled 2.1 years after starting antiretroviral therapy. Source of these receptors: a man under 40 with HIV. CDR3s include the opening cysteine and the closing phenylalanine or tryptophan. A D gene is named only where the DNA matches it firmly. Clone size is given for some rows only: seen once, a few or many times, or a class if the clone is expanded.

>TRBV4-1|15|.|.|TRBJ2-1
TGCGCCAGCAGCCAATTGCCCCGGGGCTTGGGTGAGCAGTTCTTC
CASSQLPRGLGEQFF
>TRBV6-1|15|.|.|TRBJ2-2
TGTGCCAGCAGTGGTAAGGTAGCTAACACCGGGGAGCTGTTTTTT
CASSGKVANTGELFF
>TRBV7-8|14|TRBD1|.|TRBJ1-2
TGTGCCAGCAGCCTCACGGACAGGGCTGCCGGCTACACCTTC
CASSLTDRAAGYTF
>TRBV27|15|.|.|TRBJ2-2
TGTGCCAGCAGTTTGGACGGAACGAACACCGGGGAGCTGTTTTTT
CASSLDGTNTGELFF
>TRBV7-8|16|TRBD2|.|TRBJ2-7
TGTGCCAGCAGCTTAGTCCCTAGCGGGAGGGCGCCCGAGCAGTACTTC
CASSLVPSGRAPEQYF
>TRBV15|19|TRBD2|.|TRBJ2-2
TGTGCCACCAGCAGGATGGGCCTAGCGGGAGAATTGAACACCGGGGAGCTGTTTTTT
CATSRMGLAGELNTGELFF
>TRBV28|13|.|.|TRBJ2-3
TGTGCCAGCAGTTTAACGGAGGGAGGCACGCAGTATTTT
CASSLTEGGTQYF
>TRBV5-1|15|TRBD1|.|TRBJ2-7
TGCGCCAGCAGCACAACAGGGGGGAGCGCCTACGAGCAGTACTTC
CASSTTGGSAYEQYF
>TRBV25-1|16|TRBD1|.|TRBJ2-3
TGTGCCAGCAGTGAGCCGGGACAGGGGAGCACAGATACGCAGTATTTT
CASSEPGQGSTDTQYF
>TRBV4-1|13|.|.|TRBJ2-3
TGCGCCAGCAGCCAAGAAGGGGGATCCACGCAGTATTTT
CASSQEGGSTQYF
>TRBV13|15|.|.|TRBJ2-5
TGTGCCAGCAGCTTATGGGGTCTCGGTGGGGAGACCCAGTACTTC
CASSLWGLGGETQYF
>TRBV7-9|15|TRBD2|.|TRBJ2-4
TGTGCCAGCATCAAAGGGAGCGGGAGTCGGAACATTCAGTACTTC
CASIKGSGSRNIQYF
>TRBV14|17|.|.|TRBJ1-1
TGTGCCAGCAGCCTTACTATCTCGAGGGACCACCGGGGTGAAGCTTTCTTT
CASSLTISRDHRGEAFF
>TRBV10-3|13|.|.|TRBJ2-1
TGTGCCACCTCAGGGGACTCCTACAATGAGCAGTTCTTC
CATSGDSYNEQFF
>TRBV4-2|14|TRBD1|.|TRBJ2-7
TGTGCCAGCAGCCAAGACAGGGGGCCCTACGAGCAGTACTTC
CASSQDRGPYEQYF
>TRBV20-1|11|.|once|TRBJ2-5
TGCAGTGGTGGGGTCGGGGAGACCCAGTACTTC
CSGGVGETQYF
>TRBV7-9|15|TRBD1|.|TRBJ1-5
TGTGCCAGCAGCCACGGGACAGGTAGAAACCAGCCCCAGCATTTT
CASSHGTGRNQPQHF
>TRBV5-1|14|TRBD2|.|TRBJ2-1
TGCGCCAGCAGCGGGGGGGACTTTTACAATGAGCAGTTCTTC
CASSGGDFYNEQFF
>TRBV28|9|.|.|TRBJ1-6
TGTGCCAGGATTTCACCCCTCCACTTT
CARISPLHF
>TRBV2|14|.|few|TRBJ1-2
TGTGCCAGCAGAGGACGGGACGGGTACTATGGCTACACCTTC
CASRGRDGYYGYTF
>TRBV7-2|14|TRBD2|.|TRBJ2-7
TGTGCCAGCAGCCCCTGGACTAGCGGCTACGAGCAGTACTTC
CASSPWTSGYEQYF
>TRBV5-1|14|TRBD1|once|TRBJ2-1
TGCGCCAGCAGCTGGGGGACAGGGTTGGATGAGCAGTTCTTC
CASSWGTGLDEQFF
>TRBV28|16|.|.|TRBJ2-3
TGTGCCAGCAGTTTAATTGAGGGGAGCGGCACAGATACGCAGTATTTT
CASSLIEGSGTDTQYF
>TRBV27|15|TRBD1|.|TRBJ1-2
TGTGCCAGCAGTTTACTAGGGGGCTCTAACTATGGCTACACCTTC
CASSLLGGSNYGYTF
>TRBV29-1|13|.|.|TRBJ2-2
TGCAGCGTTGATGTAGGGGGAACCGGGGAGCTGTTTTTT
CSVDVGGTGELFF
>TRBV2|15|TRBD1|.|TRBJ2-3
TGTGCCAGCAGTGGACAGGGTGGTAACGCAGATACGCAGTATTTT
CASSGQGGNADTQYF
>TRBV10-2|14|TRBD2|few|TRBJ2-1
TGCGCCAGCAGTGCCGTAGCGGGTAAAAATGAGCAGTTCTTC
CASSAVAGKNEQFF
>TRBV27|13|.|.|TRBJ1-1
TGTGCCAGCAGCCTCACCCGGGGAACTGAAGCTTTCTTT
CASSLTRGTEAFF
>TRBV7-3|15|.|.|TRBJ2-6
TGTGCCAGCAGCTTACAAAGCTCTGGGGCCAACGTCCTGACTTTC
CASSLQSSGANVLTF
>TRBV29-1|10|.|few|TRBJ2-1
TGCAGCGTCACAGAGAATGAGCAGTTCTTC
CSVTENEQFF
>TRBV5-4|12|.|.|TRBJ2-7
TGTGCCAGCAGCTGGGACACCTACGAGCAGTACTTC
CASSWDTYEQYF
>TRBV6-6|14|.|.|TRBJ1-4
TGTGCCAGCCGCCCGGGACCCGGGAGTGAAAAACTGTTTTTT
CASRPGPGSEKLFF
>TRBV15|16|.|.|TRBJ1-4
TGTGCCACCAGCACACCGAAATTAGTGGATAATGAAAAACTGTTTTTT
CATSTPKLVDNEKLFF
>TRBV19|14|TRBD1|.|TRBJ1-1
TGTGCCAGTAGGTTTGGGACAGGGAACACTGAAGCTTTCTTT
CASRFGTGNTEAFF
>TRBV6-5|11|.|few|TRBJ1-2
TGTGCCAGCAGAACTAACTATGGCTACACCTTC
CASRTNYGYTF
>TRBV13|13|.|.|TRBJ2-5
TGTGCCAGCAGCCTATTAAGGGATGAGACCCAGTACTTC
CASSLLRDETQYF
>TRBV6-6|13|.|.|TRBJ2-7
TGTGCCAGCAGTTACTCGGGGATTTACGAGCAGTACTTC
CASSYSGIYEQYF
>TRBV19|14|TRBD1|.|TRBJ2-2
TGTGCCAGTAGGGGGACAGGGGGCACCGGGGAGCTGTTTTTT
CASRGTGGTGELFF
>TRBV5-1|14|.|.|TRBJ1-2
TGCGCCAGCAGCTTGGAGGTGGGGTTTGTTGGCTACACCTTC
CASSLEVGFVGYTF
>TRBV5-1|13|.|.|TRBJ2-5
TGCGCCAGCAACCCTGGGGGCGTCGAGACCCAGTACTTC
CASNPGGVETQYF